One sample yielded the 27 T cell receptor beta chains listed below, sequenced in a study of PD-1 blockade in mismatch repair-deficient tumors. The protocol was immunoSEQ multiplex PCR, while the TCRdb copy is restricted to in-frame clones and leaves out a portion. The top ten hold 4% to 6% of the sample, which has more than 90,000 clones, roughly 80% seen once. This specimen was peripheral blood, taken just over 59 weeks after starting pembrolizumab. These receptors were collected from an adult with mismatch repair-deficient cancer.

The CDR3 nucleotides are TGTGCCACCAGCCTCCGGACAGGGGGAACCTACGAGCAGTACTTC. Protein: CATSLRTGGTYEQYF. This sequence joins TRBV15 and TRBJ2-7, with 10 positions matching TRBD1. Unmatched junction bases numbered 6, after V lost 5 bases and J lost 2 bases. This CDR3 is 15 amino acids long. CDR1 is LNHNV, CDR2 YYDKDF, per germline (reference sequence).

DNA of the CDR3: TGTGCCAGCAGTGGGACAGGGCGCAACAATCAGCCCCAGCATTTT. Its protein product is CASSGTGRNNQPQHF. The chain recombines TRBV2 with TRBJ1-5, with 8 bases that match TRBD1. This CDR3 comprises 15 residues. From germline, CDR1 is SNHLY and CDR2 FYNNEI. After removal of 4 bases from V and 3 bases from J, the junction contained 5 bases not matched to a gene.

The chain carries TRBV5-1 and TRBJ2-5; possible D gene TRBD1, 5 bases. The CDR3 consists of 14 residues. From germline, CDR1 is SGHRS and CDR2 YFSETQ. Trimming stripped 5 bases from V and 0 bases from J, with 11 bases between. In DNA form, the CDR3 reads TGCGCCAGCAGGCAGACAGCGTACCAAGAGACCCAGTACTTC. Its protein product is CASRQTAYQETQYF.

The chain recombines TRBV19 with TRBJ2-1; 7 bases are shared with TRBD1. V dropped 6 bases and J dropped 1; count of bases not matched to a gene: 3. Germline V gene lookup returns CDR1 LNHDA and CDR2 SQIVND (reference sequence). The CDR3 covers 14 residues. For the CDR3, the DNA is TGTGCCAGTAGGCAGACAGGGTCCTACAATGAGCAGTTCTTC. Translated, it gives CASRQTGSYNEQFF.

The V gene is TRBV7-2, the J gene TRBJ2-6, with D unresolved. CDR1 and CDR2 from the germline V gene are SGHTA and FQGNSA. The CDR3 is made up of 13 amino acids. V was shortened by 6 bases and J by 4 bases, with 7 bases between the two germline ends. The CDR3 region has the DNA TGTGCCAGCAGGGGGTCCGGGGCCAACGTCCTGACTTTC. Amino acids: CASRGSGANVLTF.

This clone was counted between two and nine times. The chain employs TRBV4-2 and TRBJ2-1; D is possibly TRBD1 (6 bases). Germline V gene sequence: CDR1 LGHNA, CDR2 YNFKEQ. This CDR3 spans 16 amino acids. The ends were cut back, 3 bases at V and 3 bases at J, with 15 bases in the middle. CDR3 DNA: TGTGCCAGCAGCCATGAGGACAGCGTCTACTACAATGAGCAGTTCTTC. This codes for CASSHEDSVYYNEQFF.

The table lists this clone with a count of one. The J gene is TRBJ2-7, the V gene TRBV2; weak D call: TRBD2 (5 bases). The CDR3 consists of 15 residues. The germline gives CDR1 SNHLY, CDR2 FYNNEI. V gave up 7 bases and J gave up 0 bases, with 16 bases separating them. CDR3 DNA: TGTGCCAGCACCATTGGACTTACGAGCTCCTACGAGCAGTACTTC. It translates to CASTIGLTSSYEQYF.

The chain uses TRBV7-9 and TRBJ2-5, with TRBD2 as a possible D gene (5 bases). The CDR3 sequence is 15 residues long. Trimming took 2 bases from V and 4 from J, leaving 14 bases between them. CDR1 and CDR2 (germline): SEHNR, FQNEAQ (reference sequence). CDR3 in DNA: TGTGCCAGCAGCTTATTAGCCGGCGGGTCAGAGACCCAGTACTTC. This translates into CASSLLAGGSETQYF.

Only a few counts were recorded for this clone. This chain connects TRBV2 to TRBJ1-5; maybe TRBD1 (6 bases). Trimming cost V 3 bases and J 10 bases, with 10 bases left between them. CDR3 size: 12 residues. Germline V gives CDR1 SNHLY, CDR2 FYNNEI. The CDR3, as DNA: TGTGCCAGCAGTGAGTGGGGACACCCCCAGCATTTT. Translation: CASSEWGHPQHF.

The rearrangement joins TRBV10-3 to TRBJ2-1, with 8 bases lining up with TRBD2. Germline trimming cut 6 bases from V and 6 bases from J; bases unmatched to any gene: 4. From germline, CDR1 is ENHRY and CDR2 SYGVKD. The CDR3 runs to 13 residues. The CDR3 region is CAISGTRGNEQFF. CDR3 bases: TGTGCCATCAGCGGGACTAGAGGCAATGAGCAGTTCTTC.

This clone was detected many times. In nucleotides, the CDR3 is TGTGCCAGCAGCTCCCTCACAGATACGCAGTATTTT. Amino acids: CASSSLTDTQYF. The chain joins TRBV5-6 to TRBJ2-3; unclear D gene. With 3 bases removed from V and 2 bases from J, the gap between germline ends came to 4 bases. The CDR3 runs 12 residues. CDR1 is SGHDT and CDR2 is YYEEEE in the germline V gene.

CDR3 protein: CASSLMAKNIQYF. For the CDR3, the DNA is TGTGCCAGCAGCTTAATGGCGAAAAACATTCAGTACTTC. The chain combines TRBV7-3 with TRBJ2-4; D gene ambiguous. This CDR3 is 13 amino acids long. CDR1 is SGHTA and CDR2 is FQGTGA in the germline V gene. Trimming shortened V by 1 base and J by 4 bases, and 5 bases separated the two germline ends. The variable domain in full, with the rest retrieved from reference TRBV7-3 and TRBJ2-4, is GAGVSQTPSNKVTEKGKYVELRCDPISGHTALYWYRQSLGQGPEFLIYFQGTGAADDSGLPNDRFFAVRPEGSVSTLKIQRTERGDSAVYLCASSLMAKNIQYFGAGTRLSVL.

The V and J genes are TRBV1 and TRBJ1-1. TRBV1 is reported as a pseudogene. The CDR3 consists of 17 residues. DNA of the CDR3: TGCACCAGCAGCCAATCCGGGCCCCAGGGAGCAACCACTGAAGCTTTCTTT. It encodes CTSSQSGPQGATTEAFF.

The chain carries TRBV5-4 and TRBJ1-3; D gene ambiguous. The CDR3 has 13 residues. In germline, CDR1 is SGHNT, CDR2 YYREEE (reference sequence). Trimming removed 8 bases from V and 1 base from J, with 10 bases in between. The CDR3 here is CASSTGSGNTIYF. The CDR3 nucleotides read TGTGCCAGTTCGACGGGATCTGGAAACACCATATATTTT.

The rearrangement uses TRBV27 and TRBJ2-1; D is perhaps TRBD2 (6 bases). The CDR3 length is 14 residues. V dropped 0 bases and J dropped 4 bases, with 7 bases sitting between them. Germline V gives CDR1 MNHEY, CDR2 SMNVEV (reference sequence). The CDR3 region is CASSLSAGYNEQFF. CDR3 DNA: TGTGCCAGCAGTTTATCAGCGGGTTACAATGAGCAGTTCTTC.

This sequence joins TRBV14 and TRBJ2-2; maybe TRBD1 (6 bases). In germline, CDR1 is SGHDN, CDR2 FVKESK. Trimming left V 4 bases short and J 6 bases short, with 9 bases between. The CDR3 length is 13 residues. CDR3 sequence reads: CASSPYRAGELFF. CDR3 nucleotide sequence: TGTGCCAGCAGCCCTTACAGGGCCGGGGAGCTGTTTTTT.

The CDR3 DNA reads TGTGCCAGCAGCGGACTGGGGCAGTCCGAGCAGTACTTC. The encoded protein is CASSGLGQSEQYF. This sequence joins TRBV7-9 and TRBJ2-7; TRBD1 or TRBD2 may be the D gene (5 bases each). V lost 5 bases to trimming and J lost 6 bases, with 14 bases between them. The CDR3 runs to 13 residues. The germline V gene encodes CDR1 SEHNR and CDR2 FQNEAQ (reference sequence).

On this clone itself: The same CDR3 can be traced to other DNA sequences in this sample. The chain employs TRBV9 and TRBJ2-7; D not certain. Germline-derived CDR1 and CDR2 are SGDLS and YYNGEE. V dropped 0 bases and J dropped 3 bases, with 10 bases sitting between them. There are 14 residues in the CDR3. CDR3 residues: CASSVANAGYEQYF. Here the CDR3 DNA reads TGTGCCAGCAGCGTAGCAAATGCAGGCTACGAGCAGTACTTC.

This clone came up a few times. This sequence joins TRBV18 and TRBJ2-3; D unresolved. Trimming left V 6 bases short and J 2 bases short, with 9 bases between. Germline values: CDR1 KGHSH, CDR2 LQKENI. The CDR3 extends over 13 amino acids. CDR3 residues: CASSSSNTDTQYF. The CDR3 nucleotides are TGTGCCAGCTCGTCCTCCAACACAGATACGCAGTATTTT.

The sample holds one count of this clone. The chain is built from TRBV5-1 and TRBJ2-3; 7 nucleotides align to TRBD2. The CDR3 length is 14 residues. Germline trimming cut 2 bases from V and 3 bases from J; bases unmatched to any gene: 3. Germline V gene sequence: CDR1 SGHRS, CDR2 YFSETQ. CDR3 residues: CASSFSGRTDTQYF. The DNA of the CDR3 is TGCGCCAGCAGCTTTAGCGGGCGTACAGATACGCAGTATTTT.

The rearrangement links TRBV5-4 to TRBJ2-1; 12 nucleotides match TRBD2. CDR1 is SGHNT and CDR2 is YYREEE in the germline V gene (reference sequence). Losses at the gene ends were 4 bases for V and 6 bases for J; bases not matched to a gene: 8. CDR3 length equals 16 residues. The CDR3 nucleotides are TGTGCCAGCAGCAAGGAGGTGGGACTAGCGGGCAATGAGCAGTTCTTC. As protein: CASSKEVGLAGNEQFF.

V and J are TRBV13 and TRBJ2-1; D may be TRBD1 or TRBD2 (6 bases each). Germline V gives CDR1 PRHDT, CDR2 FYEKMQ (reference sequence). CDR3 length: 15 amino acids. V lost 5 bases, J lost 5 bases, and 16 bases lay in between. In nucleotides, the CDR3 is TGTGCCAGCAGCCTCGTGGGGGGCGCCAACAATGAGCAGTTCTTC. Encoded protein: CASSLVGGANNEQFF.

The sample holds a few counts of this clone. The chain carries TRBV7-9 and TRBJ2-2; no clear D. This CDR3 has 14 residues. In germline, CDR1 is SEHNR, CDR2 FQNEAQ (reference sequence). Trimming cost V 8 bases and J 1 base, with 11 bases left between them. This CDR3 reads CASCELRNTGELFF. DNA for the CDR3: TGTGCCAGCTGCGAGCTTCGGAACACCGGGGAGCTGTTTTTT.

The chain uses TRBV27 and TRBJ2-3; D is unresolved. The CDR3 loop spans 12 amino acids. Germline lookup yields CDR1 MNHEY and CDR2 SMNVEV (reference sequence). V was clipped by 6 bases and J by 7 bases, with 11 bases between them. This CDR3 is CASSSGANTQYF. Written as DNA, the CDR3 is TGTGCCAGCAGCTCAGGCGCAAATACGCAGTATTTT.

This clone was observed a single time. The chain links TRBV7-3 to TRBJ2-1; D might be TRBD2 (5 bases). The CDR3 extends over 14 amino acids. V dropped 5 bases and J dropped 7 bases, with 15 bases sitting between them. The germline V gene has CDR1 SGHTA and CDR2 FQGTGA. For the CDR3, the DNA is TGTGCCAGCAGCCCTGCCGGGGTTGGAAATGAGCAGTTCTTC. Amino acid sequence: CASSPAGVGNEQFF.

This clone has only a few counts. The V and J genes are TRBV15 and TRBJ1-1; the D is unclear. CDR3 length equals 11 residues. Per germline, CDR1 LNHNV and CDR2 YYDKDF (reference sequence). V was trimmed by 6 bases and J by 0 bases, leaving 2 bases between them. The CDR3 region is CATRMNTEAFF. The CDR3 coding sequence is TGTGCCACCAGGATGAACACTGAAGCTTTCTTT.

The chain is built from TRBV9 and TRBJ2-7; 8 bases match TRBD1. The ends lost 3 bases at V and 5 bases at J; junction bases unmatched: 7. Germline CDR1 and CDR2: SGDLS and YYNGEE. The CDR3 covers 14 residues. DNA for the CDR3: TGTGCCAGCAGCGGAAACAGGGGGACCAACGAGCAGTACTTC. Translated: CASSGNRGTNEQYF.